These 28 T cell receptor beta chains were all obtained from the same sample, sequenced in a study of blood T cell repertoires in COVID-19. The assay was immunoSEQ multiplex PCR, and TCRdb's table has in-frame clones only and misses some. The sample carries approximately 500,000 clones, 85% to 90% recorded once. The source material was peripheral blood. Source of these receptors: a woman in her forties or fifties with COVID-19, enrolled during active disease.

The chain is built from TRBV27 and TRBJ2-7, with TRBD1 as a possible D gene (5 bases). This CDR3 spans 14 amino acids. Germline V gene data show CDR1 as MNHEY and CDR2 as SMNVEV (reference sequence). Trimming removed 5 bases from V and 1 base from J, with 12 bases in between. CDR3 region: CASSLRTSSYEQYF. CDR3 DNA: TGTGCCAGCAGTCTTCGGACATCGTCCTACGAGCAGTACTTC.

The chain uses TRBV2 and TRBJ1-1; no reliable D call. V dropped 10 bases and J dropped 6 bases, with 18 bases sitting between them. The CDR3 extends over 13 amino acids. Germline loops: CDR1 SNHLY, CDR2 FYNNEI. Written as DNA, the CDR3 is TGTGCCATCAAGGAGGGTTTAGTCTCTGAAGCTTTCTTT. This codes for CAIKEGLVSEAFF. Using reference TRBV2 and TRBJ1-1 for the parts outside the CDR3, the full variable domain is EPEVTQTPSHQVTQMGQEVILRCVPISNHLYFYWYRQILGQKVEFLVSFYNNEISEKSEIFDDQFSVERPDGSNFTLKIRSTKLEDSAMYFCAIKEGLVSEAFFGQGTRLTVV.

The CDR3 here is CASSQDSLRGGWEKLFF. The DNA of the CDR3 is TGTGCCAGCAGCCAAGATAGTCTGCGGGGAGGTTGGGAAAAACTGTTTTTT. The gene calls are TRBV3-1 (or the pseudogene TRBV3-2) and TRBJ1-4; D is uncertain. The length of the CDR3 is 17 residues. From germline, CDR1 is LGHDT and CDR2 YNNKEL (reference sequence). V was cut by 0 bases and J by 8 bases, with 19 bases left in between.

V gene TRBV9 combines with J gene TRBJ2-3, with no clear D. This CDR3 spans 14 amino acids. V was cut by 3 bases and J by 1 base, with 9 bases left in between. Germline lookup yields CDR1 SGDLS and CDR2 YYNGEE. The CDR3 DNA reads TGTGCCAGCAGCGCCTACCGGGGCACAGATACGCAGTATTTT. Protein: CASSAYRGTDTQYF.

The CDR3 bases are TGCGCCAGCGGGCCTCGAGGGCTAGCGGACTTCACAGATACGCAGTATTTT. Its protein product is CASGPRGLADFTDTQYF. This chain uses TRBV10-2 with TRBJ2-3; 7 nucleotides match TRBD2. Per germline, CDR1 WSHSY and CDR2 SAAADI. The CDR3 covers 17 residues. The V and J ends lost 8 bases and 2 bases, in that order; junction bases with no gene match: 16.

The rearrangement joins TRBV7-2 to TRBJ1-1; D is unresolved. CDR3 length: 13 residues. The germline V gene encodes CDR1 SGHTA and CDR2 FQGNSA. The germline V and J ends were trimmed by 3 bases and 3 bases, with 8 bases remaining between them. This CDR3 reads CASSFTQYTEAFF. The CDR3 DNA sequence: TGTGCCAGCAGCTTTACGCAGTACACTGAAGCTTTCTTT.

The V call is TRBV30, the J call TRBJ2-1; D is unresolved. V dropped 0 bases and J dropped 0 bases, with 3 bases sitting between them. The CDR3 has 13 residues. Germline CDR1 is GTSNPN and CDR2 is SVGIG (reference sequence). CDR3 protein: CAWSVRSYNEQFF. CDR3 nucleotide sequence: TGTGCCTGGAGTGTTCGCTCCTACAATGAGCAGTTCTTC.

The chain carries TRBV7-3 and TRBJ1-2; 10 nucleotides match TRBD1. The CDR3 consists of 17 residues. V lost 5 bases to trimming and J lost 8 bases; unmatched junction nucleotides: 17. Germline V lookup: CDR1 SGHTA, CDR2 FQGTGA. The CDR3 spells CASSPRPGTGDLLGYTF. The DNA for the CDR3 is TGTGCCAGCAGCCCCAGACCCGGGACAGGGGATTTGCTAGGCTACACCTTC.

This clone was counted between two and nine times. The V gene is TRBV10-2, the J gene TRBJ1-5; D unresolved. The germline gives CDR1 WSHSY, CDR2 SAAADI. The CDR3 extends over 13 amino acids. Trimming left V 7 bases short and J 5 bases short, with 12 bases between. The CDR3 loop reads CASISQSYQPQHF. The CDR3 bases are TGCGCCAGCATATCACAGTCTTATCAGCCCCAGCATTTT.

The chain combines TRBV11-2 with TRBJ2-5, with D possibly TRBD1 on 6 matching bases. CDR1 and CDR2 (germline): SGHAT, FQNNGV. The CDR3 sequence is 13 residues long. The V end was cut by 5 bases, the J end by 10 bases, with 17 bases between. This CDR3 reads CASSPISRGNQYF. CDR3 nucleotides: TGTGCCAGCAGCCCCATTAGTAGGGGGAACCAGTACTTC.

As DNA, the CDR3 is TGTGCCAGCAGCCCGCAGGGTACTAATTCACCCCTCCACTTT. This encodes CASSPQGTNSPLHF. V gene TRBV3-1 (or the pseudogene TRBV3-2) combines with J gene TRBJ1-6; D may be TRBD1 (5 bases). This CDR3 region has 14 residues. CDR1 LGHDT and CDR2 YNNKEL come from the germline V gene (reference sequence). The V end lost 4 bases, the J end lost 6 bases, and 10 bases lay between the germline ends.

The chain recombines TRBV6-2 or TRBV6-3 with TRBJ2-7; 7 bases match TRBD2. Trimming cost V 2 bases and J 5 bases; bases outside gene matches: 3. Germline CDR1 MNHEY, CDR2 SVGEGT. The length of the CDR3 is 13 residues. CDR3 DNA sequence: TGTGCCAGCAGTTACCTCCGGGGGGACGAGCAGTACTTC. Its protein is CASSYLRGDEQYF.

CDR3 loop: CAIMDSSYEQYF. For the CDR3, the DNA is TGTGCCATCATGGACAGCTCCTACGAGCAGTACTTC. The chain has TRBV10-3 and TRBJ2-7; maybe TRBD1 (6 bases). The germline gives CDR1 ENHRY, CDR2 SYGVKD. The V end lost 7 bases, the J end lost 0 bases, and 7 bases lay between the germline ends. The length of the CDR3 is 12 residues.

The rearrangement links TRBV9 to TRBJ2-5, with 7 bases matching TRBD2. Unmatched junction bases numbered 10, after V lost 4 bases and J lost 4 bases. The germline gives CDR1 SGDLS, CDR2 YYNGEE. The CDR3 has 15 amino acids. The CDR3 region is CASSPGGGKGETQYF. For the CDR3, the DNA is TGTGCCAGCAGCCCCGGGGGAGGGAAGGGAGAGACCCAGTACTTC.

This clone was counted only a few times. CDR3 sequence reads: CASSPGLAGSRGELFF. The CDR3, as DNA: TGTGCCAGCAGCCCCGGTCTAGCGGGGTCAAGGGGGGAGCTGTTTTTT. The chain carries TRBV6-6 and TRBJ2-2, with 9 bases aligning to TRBD2. Germline CDR1 MNHNY, CDR2 SVGAGI (reference sequence). This CDR3 comprises 16 residues. Losses at the gene ends were 6 bases for V and 8 bases for J; bases not matched to a gene: 13.

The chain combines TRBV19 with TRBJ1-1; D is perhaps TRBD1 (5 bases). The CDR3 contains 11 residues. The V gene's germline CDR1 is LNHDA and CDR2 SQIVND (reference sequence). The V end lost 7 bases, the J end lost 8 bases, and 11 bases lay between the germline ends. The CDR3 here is CASMGGTEAFF. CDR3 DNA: TGTGCCAGTATGGGGGGGACCGAAGCTTTCTTT.

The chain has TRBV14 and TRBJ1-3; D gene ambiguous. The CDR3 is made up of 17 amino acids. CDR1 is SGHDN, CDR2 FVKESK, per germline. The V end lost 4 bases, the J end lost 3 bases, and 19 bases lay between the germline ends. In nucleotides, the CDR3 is TGTGCCAGCAGCCTTTCTTTCGGGGAGTCGGGTGGAAACACCATATATTTT. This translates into CASSLSFGESGGNTIYF.

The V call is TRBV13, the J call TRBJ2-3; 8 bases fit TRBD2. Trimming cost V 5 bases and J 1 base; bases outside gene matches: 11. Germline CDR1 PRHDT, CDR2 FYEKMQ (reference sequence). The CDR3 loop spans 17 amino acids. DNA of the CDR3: TGTGCCAGCAGCCCTCGTGGTTTCGGGGGGGGCACAGATACGCAGTATTTT. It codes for CASSPRGFGGGTDTQYF. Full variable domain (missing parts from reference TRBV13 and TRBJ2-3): AAGVIQSPRHLIKEKRETATLKCYPIPRHDTVYWYQQGPGQDPQFLISFYEKMQSDKGSIPDRFSAQQFSDYHSELNMSSLELGDSALYFCASSPRGFGGGTDTQYFGPGTRLTVL.

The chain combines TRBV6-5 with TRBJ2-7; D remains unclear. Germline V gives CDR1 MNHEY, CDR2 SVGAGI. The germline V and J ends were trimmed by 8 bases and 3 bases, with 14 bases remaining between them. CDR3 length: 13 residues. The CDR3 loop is CASEQVPYYEQYF. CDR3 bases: TGTGCCAGCGAGCAGGTCCCCTACTACGAGCAGTACTTC.

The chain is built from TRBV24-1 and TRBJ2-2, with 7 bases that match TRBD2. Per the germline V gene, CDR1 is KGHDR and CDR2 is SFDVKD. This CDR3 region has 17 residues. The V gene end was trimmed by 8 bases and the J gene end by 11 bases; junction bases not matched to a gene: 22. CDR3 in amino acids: CATNSCTCLGRDRELFF. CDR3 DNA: TGTGCCACCAACTCTTGCACCTGCCTTGGGAGGGATAGAGAGCTGTTTTTT.

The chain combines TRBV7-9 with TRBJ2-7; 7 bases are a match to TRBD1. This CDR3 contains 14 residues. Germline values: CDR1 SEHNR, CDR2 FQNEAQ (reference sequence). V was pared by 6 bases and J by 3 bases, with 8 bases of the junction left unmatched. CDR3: CASSFTGVLYEQYF. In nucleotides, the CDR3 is TGTGCCAGCAGTTTTACAGGGGTCCTCTACGAGCAGTACTTC.

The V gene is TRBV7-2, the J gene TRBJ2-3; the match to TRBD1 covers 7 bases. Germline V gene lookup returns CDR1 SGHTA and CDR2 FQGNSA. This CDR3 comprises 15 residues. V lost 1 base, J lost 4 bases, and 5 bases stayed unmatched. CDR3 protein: CASSLVSGGSDTQYF. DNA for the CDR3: TGTGCCAGCAGCTTAGTCTCAGGGGGATCAGATACGCAGTATTTT.

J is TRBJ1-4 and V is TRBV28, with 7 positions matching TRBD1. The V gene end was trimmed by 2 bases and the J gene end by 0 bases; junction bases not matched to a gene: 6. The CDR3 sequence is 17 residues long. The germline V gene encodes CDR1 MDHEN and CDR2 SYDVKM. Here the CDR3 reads CASSLPRQGATNEKLFF. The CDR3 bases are TGTGCCAGCAGTTTACCCAGACAGGGTGCAACTAATGAAAAACTGTTTTTT.

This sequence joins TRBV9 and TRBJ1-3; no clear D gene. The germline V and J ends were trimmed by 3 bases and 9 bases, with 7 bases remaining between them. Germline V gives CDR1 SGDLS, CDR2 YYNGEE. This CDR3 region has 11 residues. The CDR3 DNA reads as TGTGCCAGCAGCGCGGGAGGCACCATATATTTT. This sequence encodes CASSAGGTIYF.

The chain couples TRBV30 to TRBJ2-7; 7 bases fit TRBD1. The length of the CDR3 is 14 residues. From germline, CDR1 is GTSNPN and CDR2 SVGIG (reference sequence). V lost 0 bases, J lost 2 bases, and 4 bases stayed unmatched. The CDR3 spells CAWSVGQGAYEQYF. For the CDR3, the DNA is TGTGCCTGGAGTGTGGGGCAGGGGGCCTACGAGCAGTACTTC.

The CDR3 DNA sequence: TGTGCCAGCAGTTTCGGACAGGGTTTGTGGCAGCCCCAGCATTTT. This codes for CASSFGQGLWQPQHF. V usage is TRBV7-9 and J usage is TRBJ1-5; TRBD1 matches at 8 bases. Germline V gene lookup returns CDR1 SEHNR and CDR2 FQNEAQ (reference sequence). V was clipped by 6 bases and J by 7 bases; unmatched bases: 11. The CDR3 has 15 residues.

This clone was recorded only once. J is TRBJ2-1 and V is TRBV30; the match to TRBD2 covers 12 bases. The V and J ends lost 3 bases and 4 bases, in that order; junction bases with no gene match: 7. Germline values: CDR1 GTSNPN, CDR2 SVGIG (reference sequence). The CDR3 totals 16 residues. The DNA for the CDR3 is TGTGCCTGGAGAGGTTTTACTAGCGGGGGGTACAATGAGCAGTTCTTC. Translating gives CAWRGFTSGGYNEQFF.

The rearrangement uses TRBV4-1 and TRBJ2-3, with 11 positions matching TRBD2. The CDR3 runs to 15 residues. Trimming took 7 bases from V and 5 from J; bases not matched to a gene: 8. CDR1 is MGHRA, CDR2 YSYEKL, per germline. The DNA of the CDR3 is TGCGCCAGCACCCTGGGGCTAGCGGGGGGAGATACGCAGTATTTT. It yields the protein CASTLGLAGGDTQYF.